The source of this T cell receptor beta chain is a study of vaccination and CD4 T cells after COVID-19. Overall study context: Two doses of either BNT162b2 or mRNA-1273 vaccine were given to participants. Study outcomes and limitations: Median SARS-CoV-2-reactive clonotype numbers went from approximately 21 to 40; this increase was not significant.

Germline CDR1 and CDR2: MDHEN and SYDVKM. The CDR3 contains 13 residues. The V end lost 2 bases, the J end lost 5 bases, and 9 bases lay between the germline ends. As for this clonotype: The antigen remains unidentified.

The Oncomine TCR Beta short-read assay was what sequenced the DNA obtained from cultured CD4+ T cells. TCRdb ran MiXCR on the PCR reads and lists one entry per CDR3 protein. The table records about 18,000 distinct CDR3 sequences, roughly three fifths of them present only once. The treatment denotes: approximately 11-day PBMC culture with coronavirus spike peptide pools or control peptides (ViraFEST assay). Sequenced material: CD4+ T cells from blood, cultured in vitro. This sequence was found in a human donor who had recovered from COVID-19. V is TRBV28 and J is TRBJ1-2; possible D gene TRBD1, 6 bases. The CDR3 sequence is CASSLGQKYGYTF. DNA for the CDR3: TGTGCCAGCAGTTTAGGACAGAAATATGGCTACACCTTC.